This T cell receptor beta chain was obtained from a study of cytomegalovirus exposure and HLA in healthy donors (dated by TCRdb to the late 2010s). About the full investigation: According to a later analysis, the 120 or so validation repertoires were produced on the same platform as the 600 to 850 repertoires of the first cohort. In addition to the first cohort of 650 to 800 subjects, a separate validation cohort of 130 or so different subjects was used. The aim of the study was to test whether cataloging public T cell receptors could identify signatures of past pathogen exposure. To predict cytomegalovirus infection status, the study brought together high-throughput TCR immunosequencing, statistical association of individual TCRs with disease status, and machine learning. Overall study outcomes, separate from this receptor: A later analysis had no HLA typing for the validation cohort, so co-occurrence there was scored across all 120 or so repertoires. Most TCR sequences were observed very rarely across donors, whereas some public TCRs were present in many individuals. A total of 164 TCR beta chains were listed by the study as associated with cytomegalovirus. It was suggested by the authors that the approach could potentially be generalized to other disease states and immunological phenotypes. Subsequent analysis determined that TCRs grouped into clusters in the first cohort also showed a tendency toward co-occurrence across the 120 or so validation repertoires, and roughly 95% of cluster scores exceeded 0. A few of the identified cytomegalovirus-associated TCR beta chains were confirmed in vitro to be specific for cytomegalovirus antigens. The classifier was reported to diagnose cytomegalovirus status with high specificity and sensitivity in both the original cohort and the validation cohort.

V is shortened by 1 base, J by 5 bases, and the region joining them spans 9 bases. The CDR3 has 14 amino acids, counting the end cysteine and phenylalanine. Solely the CDR3 DNA is kept, with 42 bases framed from the first base. Preparation of the library involved the immunoSEQ multiplex PCR assay. Per the source publication's procedure: To diagnose cytomegalovirus status from the catalog of TCR beta chain sequences, a statistical classification framework was built. Sourced from immuneACCESS, this table was stored by TCRdb with only in-frame sequences that have V and J called. A share of the clones is absent; for the studies checked, an unresolved V gene accounts for under half, and the remainder has no known explanation. V and J calls and clone size come straight from that table; D and trimming were deduced from the DNA. The sample includes around 220,000 clones, with just over 85% observed a single time. About 2.9% of the sample is held by the ten biggest clonotypes.

Separate from the approximately 700-subject first cohort, the validation cohort of about 130 subjects was the group to which the donors belonged. Note on this clone: There is no known antigen for this receptor. Base qualities are not at hand, and no much larger clone is one base apart.

Sequenced sample: PBMCs. The TCR sequence derives from a woman under 30 in good health and CMV-seronegative. This receptor chain uses TRBV23-1 and TRBJ2-1; possibly the D gene is TRBD1, per 6 matching bases. TRBV23-1 is an ORF, with its function uncertain. CDR3 reads: CASSQFTGNNEQFF. The DNA sequence is given as TGCGCCAGCAGTCAATTTACAGGGAACAATGAGCAGTTCTTC.